What follows is one T cell receptor (beta chain) and its context. Its antigen is not identified. TCRdb's table, derived via immunoSEQ multiplex PCR, lists solely in-frame clones and lacks some. Among about 120,000 clones listed, around 87% were seen once. These data originate in a study of T cell responses to AZD1222 COVID-19 vaccine. Germline CDR1 and CDR2: LNHDA and SQIVND (reference sequence). V lost 5 bases and J lost 3, with 11 bases in between. The CDR3 runs 14 residues. Findings of the study overall: The study sampled repertoires only after the peak T cell response.

The material sequenced was peripheral blood, taken on day 0 of AZD1222 vaccination. V gene TRBV19 combines with J gene TRBJ1-5; possible D gene TRBD1, 6 bases. The receptor was isolated from an adult in good health. CDR3 protein: CASSPDSVNQPQHF. Written as DNA, the CDR3 is TGTGCCAGTAGTCCGGACAGCGTCAATCAGCCCCAGCATTTT. Full variable domain (remainder filled in from reference TRBV19 and TRBJ1-5): DGGITQSPKYLFRKEGQNVTLSCEQNLNHDAMYWYRQDPGQGLRLIYYSQIVNDFQKGDIAEGYSVSREKKESFPLTVTSAQKNPTAFYLCASSPDSVNQPQHFGDGTRLSIL.